This entry concerns a single T cell receptor (beta chain). The antigen is not known. Germline V gene sequence: CDR1 ENHRY, CDR2 SYGVKD. There are 15 residues in the CDR3. Trimming took 4 bases from V and 4 from J, leaving 16 bases between them. The entry originates in a study of cytomegalovirus exposure and HLA in healthy donors. General study findings and limits: The study listed around 150 cytomegalovirus-associated TCR beta chains. In an earlier analysis, productive rearrangement rates for most beta V segments clustered near 87% or 30%.

The PCR contained 60 Vbeta and 13 Jbeta primers. Original data processing: An analysis that came later counted 73 million or so unique TCR beta chains, around 12 million shared. Data came from immunoSEQ multiplex PCR; TCRdb stores just in-frame clones and leaves some out. V, J and clone size are taken as reported in that table, and D and trimming were inferred from the DNA itself. Of some 150,000 clones in the sample, 82% were seen once. J is TRBJ1-2 and V is TRBV10-3, with TRBD1 as a possible D gene (6 bases). The receptor was isolated from a woman between 50 and 59 years old in good health and CMV-seropositive. Sequencing input: PBMCs. The CDR3 DNA is TGTGCCATCAGTGGGCCTGGGGGCGGAGGCTATGGCTACACCTTC. It yields the protein CAISGPGGGGYGYTF.